This entry lists 15 T cell receptor beta chains sequenced from one sample in a study of blood T cell repertoires in COVID-19. Some clones are missing from TCRdb's copy, which holds only in-frame ones; the method was immunoSEQ multiplex PCR. The repertoire has approximately 69,000 clones, about 90% of them found once; the top ten carry approximately 12%. Sequencing was carried out using peripheral blood. The receptors were gathered from a human donor in a cohort sampled during active COVID-19.

This clone was counted only a few times. As DNA, the CDR3 is TGCGCCAGCAGCCGAGACCTAGCGCCTGTCACAGATACGCAGTATTTT. Translated, it gives CASSRDLAPVTDTQYF. The V call is TRBV5-1, the J call TRBJ2-3; D might be TRBD2 (6 bases). This CDR3 comprises 16 residues. The germline V and J ends were trimmed by 4 bases and 2 bases, with 17 bases remaining between them. Germline loops: CDR1 SGHRS, CDR2 YFSETQ.

The chain carries TRBV9 and TRBJ1-6; D possibly corresponds to TRBD1 (6 bases). The CDR3 spans 16 residues. V gave up 6 bases and J gave up 5 bases, with 18 bases separating them. The germline V gene has CDR1 SGDLS and CDR2 YYNGEE. The CDR3 nucleotides are TGTGCCAGCATGGGCGGGAGCGGGACAAATAATTCACCCCTCCACTTT. This translates into CASMGGSGTNNSPLHF.

This chain joins TRBV5-8 and TRBJ2-7; tentatively, D is TRBD1 (5 bases). The CDR3 is made up of 16 amino acids. The V gene's germline CDR1 is SGHTS and CDR2 YDEGEE. V lost 3 bases and J lost 0, with 16 bases in between. CDR3 in amino acids: CASSSGLGRNSYEQYF. CDR3 DNA sequence: TGTGCCAGCAGCTCAGGGTTAGGCAGGAACTCCTACGAGCAGTACTTC.

The genes are TRBV27 and TRBJ2-1; 9 nucleotides match TRBD2. The J segment lost 1 base and the V segment lost 6 bases, leaving 7 bases of the junction unmatched. The CDR3 runs to 16 residues. Germline V gives CDR1 MNHEY, CDR2 SMNVEV (reference sequence). The CDR3 nucleotides read TGTGCCAGCAGCTTCTCTAGCGGGGAATCCTACAATGAGCAGTTCTTC. This codes for CASSFSSGESYNEQFF.

In this sample, this clone turned up a few times. This chain connects TRBV21-1 to TRBJ2-3; the D segment call TRBD2 is taken from the table without a DNA check. TRBV21-1 is designated a pseudogene. The CDR3 sequence is 17 residues long. The CDR3, as DNA: TGTGCCAGCAGCAGCACCTCACGGCCCGGGGGCACAGATACGCAGTATTTT. This encodes CASSSTSRPGGTDTQYF.

The chain joins TRBV6-6 to TRBJ1-5, with 11 bases lining up with TRBD1. J lost 4 bases, V lost 5 bases, and 7 bases had no gene match. Germline CDR1 MNHNY, CDR2 SVGAGI (reference sequence). CDR3 size: 16 residues. The CDR3 here is CASSTAGTGGNQPQHF. The CDR3 nucleotides read TGTGCCAGCAGTACGGCCGGGACAGGGGGGAATCAGCCCCAGCATTTT.

The chain uses TRBV3-1 (or the pseudogene TRBV3-2) and TRBJ2-7; D might be TRBD2 (5 bases). Trimming cost V 1 base and J 1 base, with 8 bases left between them. The germline gives CDR1 LGHDT, CDR2 YNNKEL (reference sequence). This CDR3 has 14 amino acids. The CDR3 sequence is CASSQADYSYEQYF. The CDR3 region has the DNA TGTGCCAGCAGCCAAGCCGACTATTCCTACGAGCAGTACTTC.

This clone was counted only a few times. The rearrangement uses TRBV4-3 and TRBJ2-6; tentative D call: TRBD2 (6 bases). Germline CDR1 reads LGHNA; CDR2 reads YSLEER. The CDR3 has 16 amino acids. V was shortened by 0 bases and J by 4 bases, with 10 bases between the two germline ends. CDR3 sequence: CASSQDQGGGANVLTF. The CDR3 region has the DNA TGCGCCAGCAGCCAAGATCAAGGAGGGGGGGCCAACGTCCTGACTTTC.

The chain is built from TRBV6-5 and TRBJ2-5; 10 bases align to TRBD1. CDR3 length: 15 residues. Losses at the gene ends were 7 bases for V and 3 bases for J; bases not matched to a gene: 8. Germline V lookup: CDR1 MNHEY, CDR2 SVGAGI. CDR3 DNA sequence: TGTGCCAGCACAGGGCAGGGGACAGGGGAAGAGACCCAGTACTTC. Residues: CASTGQGTGEETQYF.

Only one count was recorded for this clone. The V gene is TRBV2, the J gene TRBJ2-7; 8 positions match TRBD1. Germline trimming cut 1 base from V and 6 bases from J; bases unmatched to any gene: 5. The CDR3 totals 14 residues. Germline values: CDR1 SNHLY, CDR2 FYNNEI. CDR3 region: CASSEGQGASEQYF. The CDR3 nucleotides are TGTGCCAGCAGTGAAGGGCAGGGGGCGTCCGAGCAGTACTTC.

The table lists this clone with a count of one. The chain uses TRBV4-3 and TRBJ2-7; maybe TRBD2 (5 bases). The CDR3 length is 14 residues. CDR1 and CDR2 (germline): LGHNA, YSLEER. V was trimmed by 4 bases and J by 5 bases, leaving 15 bases between them. The DNA of the CDR3 is TGCGCCAGCAGCCGGCGATTATCGGGAAACGAGCAGTACTTC. This gives the protein CASSRRLSGNEQYF.

V is TRBV5-6 and J is TRBJ2-5; 13 bases are a match to TRBD2. With V trimmed by 2 bases and J by 3 bases, 7 bases remained unmatched. Germline-derived CDR1 and CDR2 are SGHDT and YYEEEE. The CDR3 sequence is 17 residues long. This CDR3 is CASSFRTSGGTKETQYF. The CDR3 DNA follows: TGTGCCAGCAGCTTCCGGACTAGCGGGGGAACCAAAGAGACCCAGTACTTC.

The chain couples TRBV18 to TRBJ1-2; D may be TRBD1 (5 bases). The CDR3 totals 15 residues. V lost 1 base to trimming and J lost 2 bases, with 11 bases between them. Germline CDR1 is KGHSH and CDR2 is LQKENI. The CDR3: CASSPRSGQNYGYTF. The CDR3 region has the DNA TGTGCCAGCTCACCACGGTCAGGGCAGAACTATGGCTACACCTTC. Together with reference TRBV18 and TRBJ1-2, the CDR3 gives the full variable domain: NAGVMQNPRHLVRRRGQEARLRCSPMKGHSHVYWYRQLPEEGLKFMVYLQKENIIDESGMPKERFSAEFPKEGPSILRIQQVVRGDSAAYFCASSPRSGQNYGYTFGSGTRLTVV.

The rearrangement uses TRBV9 and TRBJ1-4; 9 nucleotides align to TRBD1. The CDR3 consists of 14 residues. Germline assignment: CDR1 SGDLS and CDR2 YYNGEE. Trimming removed 0 bases from V and 10 bases from J; junction bases left unmatched: 4. In DNA form, the CDR3 reads TGTGCCAGCAGCGTAGAGGGACAGGGCGGAAAACTGTTTTTT. Its protein product is CASSVEGQGGKLFF.

The genes are TRBV4-2 and TRBJ2-3; 11 nucleotides align to TRBD2. The V segment lost 1 base and the J segment 8 bases; nucleotides outside the gene matches: 8. Per germline, CDR1 LGHNA and CDR2 YNFKEQ. The CDR3 contains 16 residues. The CDR3 sequence: CASSQGTSGPFITQYF. For the CDR3, the DNA is TGTGCCAGCAGCCAAGGGACTAGCGGGCCGTTTATTACGCAGTATTTT.